This TCR beta chain was observed in a study of blood T cell repertoires in COVID-19. Study at large: Material from acute and convalescent COVID-19 was sourced from the United States, Italy and Spain.

Measured with immunoSEQ multiplex PCR; TCRdb has only the in-frame clones, and not every one. This sample has 230,000 or so clones, with roughly 89% found just once. The germline gives CDR1 SGHTA, CDR2 FQGNSA. The CDR3 sequence is 14 residues long. Trimming took 8 bases from V and 13 from J; bases not matched to a gene: 19. This chain links TRBV7-2 with TRBJ2-5; 7 bases align to TRBD2. The sequenced sample consisted of peripheral blood. The receptor's source is a woman aged 60-75 years with COVID-19, enrolled during active disease. CDR3 sequence: CASSIQAGDPPPYF. The CDR3 DNA is TGTGCCAGCTCTATACAGGCGGGGGACCCCCCCCCGTACTTC.